These T cell receptor beta chains were read from a single sample in a study of persistence of HIV-infected CD4 T cells. Clones were read by immunoSEQ multiplex PCR, and TCRdb kept only the in-frame ones, dropping some. The data show about 7,000 clones, 75% to 85% seen once. No antigen is known for these receptors. The sample here was CD4+ T cells sorted from PBMCs after approximately 19-hour stimulation, taken from a patient who received antiretroviral therapy. The receptors originated from an adult woman with HIV who was CMV-seropositive. The conserved cysteine and the conserved F or W are not part of the CDR3 here. D genes are given only for firm matches. Rows may omit the clone size; those that give it use once, few, many or a size class.

CDR3 protein: ASSGWGVAYEQY
J gene: TRBJ2-7
clone size: -
V gene: TRBV28
D gene: -

CDR3 protein: ASSEHDRGNTEAF
J gene: TRBJ1-1
clone size: few
V gene: TRBV25-1
D gene: TRBD1

CDR3 protein: ASRGTSGKGGTDTQY
J gene: TRBJ2-3
clone size: -
V gene: TRBV28
D gene: TRBD2

CDR3 protein: ASSLRTSVSNEQF
J gene: TRBJ2-1
clone size: -
V gene: TRBV5-5
D gene: TRBD2

CDR3 protein: ASSNPGQLSGNTIY
J gene: TRBJ1-3
clone size: -
V gene: TRBV19
D gene: TRBD1

CDR3 protein: ASSARGQRDYEQY
J gene: TRBJ2-7
clone size: -
V gene: TRBV6-4
D gene: TRBD1

CDR3 protein: ASSLGGGKDEQF
J gene: TRBJ2-1
clone size: -
V gene: TRBV7-3
D gene: TRBD2

CDR3 protein: ATQAGGDRGGEQY
J gene: TRBJ2-7
clone size: -
V gene: TRBV10-3
D gene: TRBD2

CDR3 protein: ASSQTPYGYT
J gene: TRBJ1-2
clone size: -
V gene: TRBV28
D gene: -

CDR3 protein: ASSRDPFSGRVGEQF
J gene: TRBJ2-1
clone size: once
V gene: TRBV7-3
D gene: TRBD2

CDR3 protein: ASSSRGRETQY
J gene: TRBJ2-5
clone size: -
V gene: TRBV6-2/TRBV6-3
D gene: TRBD1

CDR3 protein: ASSQDRQRGGSTDTQY
J gene: TRBJ2-3
clone size: once
V gene: TRBV4-3
D gene: TRBD2

CDR3 protein: ASSFSNQPQH
J gene: TRBJ1-5
clone size: -
V gene: TRBV12-3/TRBV12-4
D gene: -

CDR3 protein: ASSSDRADTEAF
J gene: TRBJ1-1
clone size: few
V gene: TRBV6-5
D gene: TRBD1

CDR3 protein: ASSFNRRQPPPEAF
J gene: TRBJ1-1
clone size: once
V gene: TRBV7-9
D gene: -